The next 7 T cell receptor beta chains were all read from a single sample in a study of blood T cell repertoires in COVID-19 (TCRdb year 2020). The library came from the immunoSEQ multiplex PCR assay. TCRdb provides this immuneACCESS table in a form limited to in-frame rearrangements. Some clones are lacking; in checked studies, under half of them reflect an unresolved V gene, and why the rest are absent is not known. The sample contains roughly 140,000 clones, over 70% of them found a single time. Together, the top ten hold less than 2% of the sample. The sequenced sample was peripheral blood. Receptors originate from a woman aged 55-70 years with acute or convalescent COVID-19.

This rearrangement joins TRBV28 to TRBJ1-5; the D gene is possibly TRBD1 (5 bases). V shed 6 bases and J shed 2 bases, with 20 bases lying between them. Germline CDR1 is MDHEN and CDR2 is SYDVKM. This CDR3 is 17 amino acids long. The DNA for the CDR3 is TGTGCCAGCAGACCAGACGCCAGGGAAGGGGGCAATCAGCCCCAGCATTTT. This encodes CASRPDAREGGNQPQHF.

The rearrangement links TRBV19 to TRBJ2-7; possibly TRBD2 for D (5 bases). This CDR3 spans 16 amino acids. V was shortened by 1 base and J by 6 bases, with 19 bases between the two germline ends. Germline V CDR1 and CDR2: LNHDA, SQIVND (reference sequence). CDR3 in DNA: TGTGCCAGTAGTATAGGAGGACTCCTCTCCACTGGCGAGCAGTACTTC. It translates to CASSIGGLLSTGEQYF.

The chain recombines TRBV27 with TRBJ2-7; 8 positions match TRBD1. The CDR3 sequence is 16 residues long. Per the germline V gene, CDR1 is MNHEY and CDR2 is SMNVEV (reference sequence). The V gene end was trimmed by 1 base and the J gene end by 2 bases; junction bases not matched to a gene: 7. CDR3 region: CASSLLGQATTYEQYF. The CDR3 bases are TGTGCCAGCAGTTTATTGGGACAGGCGACCACCTACGAGCAGTACTTC.

The gene calls are TRBV6-6 and TRBJ1-6; no firm D call. Germline CDR1 and CDR2: MNHNY and SVGAGI (reference sequence). The V end was cut by 2 bases, the J end by 8 bases, with 4 bases between. The CDR3 consists of 12 residues. The CDR3 DNA reads TGTGCCAGCAGTTACCCCGATTCACCCCTCCACTTT. Protein sequence: CASSYPDSPLHF.

This clone occurred once. The J gene is TRBJ1-2, the V gene TRBV11-2; D might be TRBD1 (6 bases). The CDR3 totals 13 residues. Trimming cost V 1 base and J 6 bases, with 9 bases left between them. CDR1 is SGHAT and CDR2 is FQNNGV in the germline V gene. The CDR3 DNA follows: TGTGCCAGCAGCTTAGTGTCAGGGGATGGCTACACCTTC. Its protein product is CASSLVSGDGYTF.

V gene TRBV15 combines with J gene TRBJ1-5; D is unresolved. The CDR3 extends over 15 amino acids. V dropped 3 bases and J dropped 3 bases, with 12 bases sitting between them. CDR1 and CDR2 (germline): LNHNV, YYDKDF (reference sequence). The DNA of the CDR3 is TGTGCCACCAGCAGTCAAAGACGGGTCAATCAGCCCCAGCATTTT. Its translation is CATSSQRRVNQPQHF.

V gene TRBV6-1 combines with J gene TRBJ1-5; D is possibly TRBD1 (5 bases). Germline CDR1 is MNHNS and CDR2 is SASEGT. This CDR3 is 16 amino acids long. Deletions cut 2 bases from V and 3 bases from J, with 14 bases between. The CDR3: CASSELGGFDNQPQHF. The CDR3, as DNA: TGTGCCAGCAGTGAACTCGGGGGGTTTGACAATCAGCCCCAGCATTTT.